This T cell receptor beta chain was obtained from a study of T cell responses to AZD1222 COVID-19 vaccine. Libraries were prepared by immunoSEQ multiplex PCR; TCRdb keeps only in-frame clonotypes and omits some of them. The sample lists about 39,000 clones, approximately 85% seen once, with more than 20% in the top ten. The CDR3 runs 13 residues. V gave up 8 bases and J gave up 2 bases, with 12 bases separating them. CDR1 is MNHEY and CDR2 is SMNVEV in the germline V gene (reference sequence). Whole-study results and caveats: Among AZD1222 vaccinees, only six were seropositive at baseline. Spike-specific TCR breadth and depth grew following two AZD1222 doses. Donors, mostly white British, included more females; clonal diversity was possibly underestimated. Close to half of spike-specific TCRs reportedly recognize unmutated variant regions.

A remark on this clone: What it binds is not known.

The chain combines TRBV27 with TRBJ1-1; the D is unclear. The receptor's source is an adult who received the MenACWY meningococcal vaccine as a control. This sample comprised peripheral blood, obtained 28 days after the second dose of the MenACWY control vaccine. In DNA, the CDR3 is TGTGCCAGCGCTCAGCGCCCAAACACTGAAGCTTTCTTT. Translated: CASAQRPNTEAFF.